The rows below give T cell receptor beta chains drawn from one sample of a study of T cell repertoires in cytomegalovirus infection. TCRdb reprocessed the reads with MiXCR, giving one entry per CDR3 protein. This table has roughly 87,000 distinct CDR3 sequences, around 28% appearing once. No cognate antigen is known for these TCRs. The sequencing here drew on CD8+ T cells from cultured PBMCs, taken from culture after CMV antigen stimulation. The receptors were sampled from a human donor in good health (CMV status not recorded). Some clones in this sample may be carry-over from other donors' samples. CDR3s leave out the opening cysteine and the closing phenylalanine or tryptophan. Each record gives: J gene, V gene, CDR3 protein.

j_call: TRBJ2-1
v_call: TRBV19
cdr3_aa: ASSIGGEQF

j_call: TRBJ2-7
v_call: TRBV7-9
cdr3_aa: ASSAELSYEQY

j_call: TRBJ2-7
v_call: TRBV6-5
cdr3_aa: ASSPTSGGSFEQY

j_call: TRBJ2-2
v_call: TRBV7-9
cdr3_aa: ASSHTLTGELF

j_call: TRBJ2-3
v_call: TRBV7-6
cdr3_aa: ASSLTAGDTQY

j_call: TRBJ2-7
v_call: TRBV6-5
cdr3_aa: ASSAERVYEQY

j_call: TRBJ2-3
v_call: TRBV5-1
cdr3_aa: ASSLTGYTDTQY

j_call: TRBJ2-4
v_call: TRBV20-1
cdr3_aa: SATPGQGTNIQY

j_call: TRBJ2-3
v_call: TRBV9
cdr3_aa: ASSVKAGGTDTQY

j_call: TRBJ2-1
v_call: TRBV3-1
cdr3_aa: ASSHRLTVEQF

j_call: TRBJ2-7
v_call: TRBV28
cdr3_aa: ASSSRDSLVYEQY

j_call: TRBJ2-5
v_call: TRBV27
cdr3_aa: ASSLYAGGLQETQY

j_call: TRBJ2-7
v_call: TRBV4-1
cdr3_aa: ASSHSGQVGSYEQY

j_call: TRBJ2-2
v_call: TRBV7-3
cdr3_aa: ASSPFNSGGAFSAGELF

j_call: TRBJ1-4
v_call: TRBV20-1
cdr3_aa: SAPGQGNEKLF

j_call: TRBJ1-4
v_call: TRBV7-8
cdr3_aa: ASSFEVGLF

j_call: TRBJ1-2
v_call: TRBV7-2
cdr3_aa: ASSLSGGYGYT

j_call: TRBJ2-1
v_call: TRBV28
cdr3_aa: ASSYPSYNEQF

j_call: TRBJ2-1
v_call: TRBV12-3/TRBV12-4
cdr3_aa: ASSPRQGNNEQF

j_call: TRBJ2-5
v_call: TRBV4-1
cdr3_aa: ASSQAELPSGGLGTQY

j_call: TRBJ2-1
v_call: TRBV27
cdr3_aa: ASRPGSMTYNEQF

j_call: TRBJ2-1
v_call: TRBV7-6
cdr3_aa: ASSSLINEQF

j_call: TRBJ1-5
v_call: TRBV11-2
cdr3_aa: ASSFADRTGNQPQH